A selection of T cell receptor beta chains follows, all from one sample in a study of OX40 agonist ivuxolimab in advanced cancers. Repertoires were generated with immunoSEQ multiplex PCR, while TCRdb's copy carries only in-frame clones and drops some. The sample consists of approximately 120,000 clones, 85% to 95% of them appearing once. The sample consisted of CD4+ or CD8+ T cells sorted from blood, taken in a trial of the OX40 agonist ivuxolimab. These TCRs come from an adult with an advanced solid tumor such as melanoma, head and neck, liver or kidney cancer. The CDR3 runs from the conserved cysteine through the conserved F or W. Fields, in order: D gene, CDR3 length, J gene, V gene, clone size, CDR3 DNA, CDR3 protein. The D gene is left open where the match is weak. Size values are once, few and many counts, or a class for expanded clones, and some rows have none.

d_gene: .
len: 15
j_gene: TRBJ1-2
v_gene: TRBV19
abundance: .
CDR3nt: TGTGCCAGTAGTTCTCTTCTGACAGATGTATATGGCTACACCTTC
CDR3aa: CASSSLLTDVYGYTF

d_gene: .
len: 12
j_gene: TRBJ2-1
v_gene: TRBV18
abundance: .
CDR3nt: TGTGCCAGCTCACGGACCAGGAATGAGCAGTTCTTC
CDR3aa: CASSRTRNEQFF

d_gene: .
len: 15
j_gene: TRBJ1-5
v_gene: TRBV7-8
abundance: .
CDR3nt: TGTGCCAGCAGCCGGATTGAAGCCAGGGATCAGCCCCAGCATTTT
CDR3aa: CASSRIEARDQPQHF

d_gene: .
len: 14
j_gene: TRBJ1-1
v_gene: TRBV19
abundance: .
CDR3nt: TGTGCCAGTAGTAGATCCGACATGCGGGGATTAGCTTTCTTT
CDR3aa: CASSRSDMRGLAFF

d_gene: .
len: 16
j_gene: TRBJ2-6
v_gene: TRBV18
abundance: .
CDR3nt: TGTGCCAGCTCACCAGTCTCGATCTCTGGGGCCAACGTCCTGACTTTC
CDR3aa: CASSPVSISGANVLTF

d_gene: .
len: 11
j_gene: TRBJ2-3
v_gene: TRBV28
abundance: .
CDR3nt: TGTGCCAGCAGTTGGGCAGATACGCAGTATTTT
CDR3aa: CASSWADTQYF

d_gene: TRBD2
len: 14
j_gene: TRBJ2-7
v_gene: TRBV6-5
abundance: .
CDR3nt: TGTGCCAGCACCTCCTGGGGGGGAACGGACGAGCAGTACTTC
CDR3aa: CASTSWGGTDEQYF

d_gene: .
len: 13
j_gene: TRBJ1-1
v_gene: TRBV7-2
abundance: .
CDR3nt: TGTGCCAGCAGCTTAGGGAGGGCAGTTGAAGCTTTCTTT
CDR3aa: CASSLGRAVEAFF

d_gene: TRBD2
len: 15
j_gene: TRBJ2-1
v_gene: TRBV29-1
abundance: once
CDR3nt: TGCAGCGTTGGGGGACTAGCAGCTTCCTCCATCGAGCAGTTCTTC
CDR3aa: CSVGGLAASSIEQFF

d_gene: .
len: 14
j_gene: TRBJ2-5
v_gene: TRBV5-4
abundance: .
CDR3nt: TGTGCCAGCAGCTTGGTTCAGGGTGCGGAGACCCAGTACTTC
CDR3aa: CASSLVQGAETQYF

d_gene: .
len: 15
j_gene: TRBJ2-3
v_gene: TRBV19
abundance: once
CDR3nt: TGTGCCAGTTCCTCGGGCGGGACAAGCACAGATACGCAGTATTTT
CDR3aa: CASSSGGTSTDTQYF

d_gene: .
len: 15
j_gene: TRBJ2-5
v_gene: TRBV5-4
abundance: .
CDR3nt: TGTGCCAGCAGCTTGGGTCCGGTGGAGCAAGAGACCCAGTACTTC
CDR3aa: CASSLGPVEQETQYF

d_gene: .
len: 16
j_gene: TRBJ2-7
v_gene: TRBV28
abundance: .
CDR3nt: TGTGCCAGCAGTTCCGACGGGCGGGACATCCAGAGCGAGCAGTACTTC
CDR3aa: CASSSDGRDIQSEQYF

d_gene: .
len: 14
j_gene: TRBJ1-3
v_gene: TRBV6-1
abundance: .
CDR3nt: TGTGCCAGCAGTGAGTGGGGGCCTGGAAACACCATATATTTT
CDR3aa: CASSEWGPGNTIYF

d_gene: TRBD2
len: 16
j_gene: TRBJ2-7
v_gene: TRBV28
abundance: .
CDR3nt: TGTGCCAGCAGTTTAGCGGGAGGGCCTCATCCCTACGAGCAGTACTTC
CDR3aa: CASSLAGGPHPYEQYF

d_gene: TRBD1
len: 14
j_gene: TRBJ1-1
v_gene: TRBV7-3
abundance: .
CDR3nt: TGTGCCAGCAGCTCAGGGGGGGTTCACACTGAAGCTTTCTTT
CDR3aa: CASSSGGVHTEAFF

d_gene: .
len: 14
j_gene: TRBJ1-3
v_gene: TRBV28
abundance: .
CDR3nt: TGTGCCAGCAGCCCATCAGGGTACGGAAACACCATATATTTT
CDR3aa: CASSPSGYGNTIYF

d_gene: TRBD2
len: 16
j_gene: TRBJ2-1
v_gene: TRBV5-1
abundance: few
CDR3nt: TGCGCCAGCAGCCCTGGCGGGAGAGTACCCTACAATGAGCAGTTCTTC
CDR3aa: CASSPGGRVPYNEQFF

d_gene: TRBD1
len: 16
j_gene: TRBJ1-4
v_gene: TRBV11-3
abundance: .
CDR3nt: TGTGCCAGCAGCTTGCGCTCGACAGGGCCTCAAGAAAAACTGTTTTTT
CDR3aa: CASSLRSTGPQEKLFF

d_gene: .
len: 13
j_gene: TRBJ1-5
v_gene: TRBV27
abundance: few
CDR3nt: TGTGCCAGCAGTTTTGAGGGCAATCAGCCCCAGCATTTT
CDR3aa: CASSFEGNQPQHF

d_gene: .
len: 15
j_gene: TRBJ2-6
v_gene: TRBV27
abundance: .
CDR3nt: TGTGCCAGCAGTTTTGTAGCCTCTGGGGCCAACGTCCTGACTTTC
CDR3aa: CASSFVASGANVLTF

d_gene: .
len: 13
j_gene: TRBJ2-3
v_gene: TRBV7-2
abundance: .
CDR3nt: TGTGCCAGCAGCTTACAGGTCACAGATACGCAGTATTTT
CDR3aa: CASSLQVTDTQYF

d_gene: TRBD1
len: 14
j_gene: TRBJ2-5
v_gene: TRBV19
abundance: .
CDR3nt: TGTGCCAGTAGTTCCCTGACAGGGGCAGAGACCCAGTACTTC
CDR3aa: CASSSLTGAETQYF